This T cell receptor (beta chain) originates from a study of blood T cells in healthy people across ages. Together with a sample-barcoded 5' primer, a J-beta primer mix was included in a second PCR lasting about 6 to 11 cycles. MiXCR, run by TCRdb on the 5' RACE reads, gives a single entry per CDR3 protein. Counted here are 2 million or so distinct CDR3 sequences, less than 50% occurring once; the ten biggest clones make up approximately 2.1%. The sample was blood. The sequence derives from a woman in her 40s in good health.

The CDR3, as DNA: TGTGCCAGCAGCTTGGGCGGGTTAGCTTATTACGAGCAGTACTTC. Protein product: CASSLGGLAYYEQYF. This sequence joins TRBV5-4 and TRBJ2-4; possibly TRBD2 for D (5 bases). The last part of the DNA fits TRBJ2-7 better; the J call may be wrong. Germline values: CDR1 SGHNT, CDR2 YYREEE (reference sequence). The CDR3 is 15 residues long.